This section outlines one TCR beta chain sequence together with its context. This entry belongs to a study of blood T cell repertoires in COVID-19. Study-level background: In each case, the material was cDNA or gDNA derived from T cells, B-cell-depleted T cells, or PBMCs.

Those enrolled, adults aged 18 to 89 years, came from 25 or so US areas. It was within 2 weeks before study entry that exposed participants met a COVID-19 case. This CDR3 has 16 residues. V lost 1 base to trimming and J lost 4 bases; unmatched junction nucleotides: 9. Germline assignment: CDR1 SGHRS and CDR2 YFSETQ. In the original analysis: Estimates of nucleated cell counts were drawn from the amplification of reference gene primers. Sequenced by immunoSEQ multiplex PCR; TCRdb stores in-frame clones only, minus some. That table gives V, J and clone size, and the DNA gave D and trimming. The sample lists 350,000 or so clones, around nine tenths seen once, with approximately 1% in the top ten.

What was sequenced was PBMCs or T cells enriched from blood (not recorded which). This receptor was taken from a woman aged 30 to 39 who had been exposed to COVID-19. This chain joins TRBV5-1 and TRBJ2-5, with TRBD1 matching over 8 bases. CDR3 sequence: CASSLPPTGAVETQYF. Here the CDR3 DNA reads TGCGCCAGCAGCTTGCCCCCGACAGGGGCCGTAGAGACCCAGTACTTC.